A single sample is the source of the 21 T cell receptor beta chains below, sequenced in a study of T cell repertoires in cytomegalovirus infection. TCRdb passed the reads through MiXCR, listing each CDR3 protein once. Among 350,000 to 500,000 distinct CDR3 sequences, about a third were seen once, and the ten largest hold roughly 15%. The sequencing sample was made of PBMCs. All receptors derive from a human donor in good health (CMV status not recorded). Some clones in this sample may be carry-over from other donors' samples.

This clonotype was seen a few times. The V call is TRBV2, the J call TRBJ1-2; D is unresolved. With 1 base removed from V and 5 bases from J, the gap between germline ends came to 11 bases. Germline loops: CDR1 SNHLY, CDR2 FYNNEI. The CDR3 is 14 amino acids. The CDR3, as DNA: TGTGCCAGCAGTGAAGTCTTAGTCAGTTATGGCTACACCTTC. As protein: CASSEVLVSYGYTF.

As concerns this clonotype: A much larger clone lies one base from this, so it may be a read error. J is TRBJ2-7 and V is TRBV7-6; D not certain. The CDR3 has 14 residues. The germline V gene encodes CDR1 SGHVS and CDR2 FNYEAQ. The CDR3 protein is CVSSLDTTNYEQYF. CDR3 bases: TGTGTCAGCAGCTTAGACACGACCAACTACGAGCAGTACTTC.

Remarks on this clonotype: One end of the junction varies from germline; a read error may be responsible. CDR3 loop: CARSLGTNSPLHF. Here the CDR3 DNA reads TGTGCCAGAAGCTTAGGAACTAATTCACCCCTCCACTTT. The V call is TRBV7-2, the J call TRBJ1-6; D is undetermined. This CDR3 is built from 13 residues. Germline V gene lookup returns CDR1 SGHTA and CDR2 FQGNSA.

The table lists this clonotype with many counts. In DNA form, the CDR3 reads TGTGCCAGCAGCTCGGTGGGGGGTGAAGCTTTCTTT. Encoded protein: CASSSVGGEAFF. The chain uses TRBV7-2 and TRBJ1-1, with D possibly being TRBD1 (5 bases). The CDR3 sequence is 12 residues long. V was pared by 4 bases and J by 7 bases, with 10 bases between. Germline V gene sequence: CDR1 SGHTA, CDR2 FQGNSA.

V is TRBV20-1 and J is TRBJ1-4; no firm D call. Trimming took off 0 bases at V and 5 bases at J, with 10 bases between the two ends. The CDR3 extends over 14 amino acids. Germline V gene data show CDR1 as DFQATT and CDR2 as SNEGSKA (reference sequence). The CDR3 DNA sequence: TGCAGTGCTAGAGATCAGTCGGGAAATGAAAAACTGTTTTTT. This encodes CSARDQSGNEKLFF.

A note on this clonotype: This likely comes from a read error, as the CDR3 has no conserved phenylalanine or tryptophan at its end. The DNA is omitted, as the CDR3 cannot be located on it reliably, and the CDR3 follows TCRdb's listing. The rearrangement links TRBV4-1 to TRBJ2-1; TRBD1, the D gene given by the table, was not confirmed from the DNA. CDR1 MGHRA and CDR2 YSYEKL come from the germline V gene. The CDR3 contains 13 residues when both ends are counted. This chain's CDR3 is CASSQGPLDEQLL.

In nucleotides, the CDR3 is TGTGCCAGCAGTTTAAGGCGGTCCGGGACAGGGGCCACAGATACGCAGTATTTT. Amino acids: CASSLRRSGTGATDTQYF. The chain joins TRBV28 to TRBJ2-3; 10 positions agree with TRBD1. J gave up 2 bases and V 2 bases, and 10 bases lay outside the gene matches. Germline assignment: CDR1 MDHEN and CDR2 SYDVKM. There are 18 residues in the CDR3.

This clonotype was seen repeatedly, ten times or more. DNA of the CDR3: TGTGCCAGCAGCTACAGTCCCAATGGGCCTAGCAATCAGCCCCAGCATTTT. Its translation is CASSYSPNGPSNQPQHF. The chain uses TRBV7-8 and TRBJ1-5; D is undetermined. The germline V and J ends were trimmed by 4 bases and 0 bases, with 16 bases remaining between them. The CDR3 spans 17 residues. Germline-derived CDR1 and CDR2 are SGHVS and FQNEAQ.

This clonotype was seen repeatedly, ten times or more. V gene TRBV6-2 or TRBV6-3 combines with J gene TRBJ1-5; D not certain. CDR1 is MNHEY and CDR2 is SVGEGT in the germline V gene. This CDR3 spans 12 amino acids. V was shortened by 4 bases and J by 4 bases, with 5 bases between the two germline ends. The CDR3 protein is CASSFTNQPQHF. The DNA of the CDR3 is TGTGCCAGCAGTTTTACGAATCAGCCCCAGCATTTT.

This clonotype was found a few times. This sequence joins TRBV12-3 or TRBV12-4 and TRBJ2-7; weak D call: TRBD2 (7 bases). CDR3 length: 15 residues. V was shortened by 2 bases and J by 4 bases, with 15 bases between the two germline ends. Here the CDR3 DNA reads TGTGCCAGCAGTTTAACCCGGGGGGCAGGGTACGAGCAGTACTTC. Its protein is CASSLTRGAGYEQYF.

This clonotype was recorded a few times. This chain connects TRBV4-1 to TRBJ2-4; D ambiguous. Germline CDR1 and CDR2: MGHRA and YSYEKL. V was clipped by 0 bases and J by 9 bases, with 12 bases between them. CDR3 length: 14 amino acids. CDR3 protein: CASSQETSDTIQYF. For the CDR3, the DNA is TGCGCCAGCAGCCAAGAAACGAGTGATACCATTCAGTACTTC.

The chain carries TRBV7-8 and TRBJ2-5; 7 bases agree with TRBD1. CDR3 length: 13 residues. The J segment lost 5 bases and the V segment lost 7 bases, leaving 7 bases of the junction unmatched. From germline, CDR1 is SGHVS and CDR2 FQNEAQ. In nucleotides, the CDR3 is TGTGCCAGCACCAAAGGGGGCGGGGAGACCCAGTACTTC. Amino acids: CASTKGGGETQYF. The full variable domain, completed using reference TRBV7-8 and TRBJ2-5, is GAGVSQSPRYKVAKRGQDVALRCDPISGHVSLFWYQQALGQGPEFLTYFQNEAQLDKSGLPSDRFFAERPEGSVSTLKIQRTQQEDSAVYLCASTKGGGETQYFGPGTRLLVL.

In this sample, this clonotype turned up many times. The genes are TRBV7-2 and TRBJ2-2; tentative D call: TRBD2 (7 bases). This CDR3 has 17 amino acids. Per germline, CDR1 SGHTA and CDR2 FQGNSA. The ends were cut back, 1 base at V and 6 bases at J, with 18 bases in the middle. The CDR3 region has the DNA TGTGCCAGCAGCTTAGGGGGGGGCCGGATAGGTGCCGGGGAGCTGTTTTTT. Translated: CASSLGGGRIGAGELFF.

V and J are TRBV12-3 or TRBV12-4 and TRBJ2-5, with unresolved D. V was cut by 5 bases and J by 7 bases, with 14 bases left in between. The CDR3 runs to 13 residues. The CDR3 nucleotides read TGTGCCAGCAGTGATACAGCTGTCGGGACCCAGTACTTC. This codes for CASSDTAVGTQYF.

This clonotype was seen a few times. V is TRBV28 and J is TRBJ2-4; 8 bases line up with TRBD2. The CDR3 is made up of 19 amino acids. Germline V gene data show CDR1 as MDHEN and CDR2 as SYDVKM. Trimming took 2 bases from V and 0 from J; bases not matched to a gene: 12. The CDR3 loop is CASSLVAGGRPLAKNIQYF. The CDR3 region has the DNA TGTGCCAGCAGTTTAGTGGCGGGGGGCCGCCCCCTAGCCAAAAACATTCAGTACTTC.

This rearrangement joins TRBV28 to TRBJ1-1, with a weak D call TRBD1 (5 bases). V dropped 4 bases and J dropped 4 bases, with 16 bases sitting between them. CDR3 length: 15 amino acids. CDR1 and CDR2 (germline): MDHEN, SYDVKM. The CDR3 here is CASSCRRGVSTEAFF. The CDR3 nucleotides read TGTGCCAGCAGTTGCCGTAGGGGCGTGAGCACTGAAGCTTTCTTT.

The rearrangement links TRBV18 to TRBJ1-2; TRBD1 matches 7 bases. V was clipped by 2 bases and J by 2 bases; unmatched bases: 5. The CDR3 has 15 residues. Germline V gene sequence: CDR1 KGHSH, CDR2 LQKENI. The CDR3 region has the DNA TGTGCCAGCTCACCATTAACAGGGGCCAACTATGGCTACACCTTC. Translation gives CASSPLTGANYGYTF.

At least ten counts were recorded for this clonotype. The chain joins TRBV7-2 to TRBJ2-7, with D tentatively TRBD1 or TRBD2 (5 bases each). The V gene's germline CDR1 is SGHTA and CDR2 FQGNSA. CDR3 length: 16 amino acids. V dropped 5 bases and J dropped 2 bases, with 19 bases sitting between them. CDR3 sequence reads: CASSPVGGGATYEQYF. DNA of the CDR3: TGTGCCAGCAGCCCTGTTGGGGGTGGTGCAACCTACGAGCAGTACTTC.

V gene TRBV20-1 combines with J gene TRBJ2-2; 9 bases line up with TRBD2. V shed 1 base and J 6 bases; nucleotides not matched to a gene: 12. This CDR3 comprises 17 residues. The V gene's germline CDR1 is DFQATT and CDR2 SNEGSKA (reference sequence). CDR3 in amino acids: CSARGLGGGGAAGELFF. DNA of the CDR3: TGCAGTGCTAGAGGCCTGGGAGGCGGGGGGGCCGCCGGGGAGCTGTTTTTT.

The chain links TRBV28 to TRBJ2-2; D call uncertain. CDR1 is MDHEN and CDR2 is SYDVKM in the germline V gene. The CDR3 runs 12 residues. The ends were cut back, 10 bases at V and 0 bases at J, with 6 bases in the middle. For the CDR3, the DNA is TGTGCCACCAAGACGAACACCGGGGAGCTGTTTTTT. Encoded protein: CATKTNTGELFF.

On this clonotype itself: One base away lies a much larger clone, so this may be a sequencing read error. The V and J genes are TRBV7-6 and TRBJ2-3, with 10 bases that match TRBD1. V shed 5 bases and J 5 bases; nucleotides not matched to a gene: 10. CDR3 size: 16 residues. Germline V lookup: CDR1 SGHVS, CDR2 FNYEAQ. CDR3 residues: CASSPPGTGEVDTQYF. Here the CDR3 DNA reads TGTGCCAGCAGCCCACCCGGGACAGGGGAGGTAGATACGCAGTATTTT. The complete variable domain, with remaining parts taken from reference TRBV7-6 and TRBJ2-3, reads GAGVSQSPRYKVTKRGQDVALRCDPISGHVSLYWYRQALGQGPEFLTYFNYEAQQDKSGLPNDRFSAERPEGSISTLTIQRTEQRDSAMYRCASSPPGTGEVDTQYFGPGTRLTVL.